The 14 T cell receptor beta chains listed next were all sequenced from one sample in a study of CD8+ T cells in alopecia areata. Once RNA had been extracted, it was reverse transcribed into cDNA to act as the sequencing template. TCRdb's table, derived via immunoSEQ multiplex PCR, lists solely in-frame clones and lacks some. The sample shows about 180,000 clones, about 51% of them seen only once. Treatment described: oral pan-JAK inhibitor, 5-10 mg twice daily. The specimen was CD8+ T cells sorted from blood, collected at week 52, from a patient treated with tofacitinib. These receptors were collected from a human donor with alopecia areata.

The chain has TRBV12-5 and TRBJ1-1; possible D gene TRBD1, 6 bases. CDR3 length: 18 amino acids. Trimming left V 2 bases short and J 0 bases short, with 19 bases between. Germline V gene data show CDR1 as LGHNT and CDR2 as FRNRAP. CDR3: CASGLPSLTGPLNTEAFF. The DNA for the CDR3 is TGTGCTAGTGGTTTGCCATCCTTGACAGGACCCCTGAACACTGAAGCTTTCTTT.

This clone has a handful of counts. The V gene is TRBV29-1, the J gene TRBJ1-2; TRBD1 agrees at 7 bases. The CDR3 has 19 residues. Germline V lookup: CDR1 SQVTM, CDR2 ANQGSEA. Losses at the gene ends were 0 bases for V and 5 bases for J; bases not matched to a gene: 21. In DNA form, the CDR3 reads TGCAGCGTTGAAGATCGGACAGGCGCAAGGCTCTGGGGGATATATGGCTACACCTTC. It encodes CSVEDRTGARLWGIYGYTF.

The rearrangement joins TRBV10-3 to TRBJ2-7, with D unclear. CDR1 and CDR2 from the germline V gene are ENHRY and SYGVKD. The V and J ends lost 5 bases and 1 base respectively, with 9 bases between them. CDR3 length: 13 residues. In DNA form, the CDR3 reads TGTGCCATCAGTTCCGACGGTTCCTACGAGCAGTACTTC. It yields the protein CAISSDGSYEQYF.

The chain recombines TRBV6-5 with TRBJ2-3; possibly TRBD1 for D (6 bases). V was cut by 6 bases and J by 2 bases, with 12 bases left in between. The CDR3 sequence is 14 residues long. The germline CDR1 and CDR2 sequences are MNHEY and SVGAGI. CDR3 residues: CASSSGEDTDTQYF. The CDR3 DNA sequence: TGTGCCAGCAGCTCAGGGGAAGACACAGATACGCAGTATTTT.

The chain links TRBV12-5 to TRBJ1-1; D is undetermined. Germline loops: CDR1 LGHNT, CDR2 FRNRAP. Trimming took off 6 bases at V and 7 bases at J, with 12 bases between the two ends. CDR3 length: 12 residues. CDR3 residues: CASGPDGSEAFF. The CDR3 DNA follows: TGTGCTAGTGGCCCTGACGGAAGTGAAGCTTTCTTT. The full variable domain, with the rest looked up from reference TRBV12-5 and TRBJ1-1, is DARVTQTPRHKVTEMGQEVTMRCQPILGHNTVFWYRQTMMQGLELLAYFRNRAPLDDSGMPKDRFSAEMPDATLATLKIQPSEPRDSAVYFCASGPDGSEAFFGQGTRLTVV.

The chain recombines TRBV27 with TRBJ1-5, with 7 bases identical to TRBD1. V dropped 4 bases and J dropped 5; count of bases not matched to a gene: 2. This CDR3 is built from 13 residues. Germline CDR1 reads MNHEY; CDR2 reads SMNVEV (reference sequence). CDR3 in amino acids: CASSWQGDQPQHF. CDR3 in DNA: TGTGCCAGCAGTTGGCAGGGGGATCAGCCCCAGCATTTT.

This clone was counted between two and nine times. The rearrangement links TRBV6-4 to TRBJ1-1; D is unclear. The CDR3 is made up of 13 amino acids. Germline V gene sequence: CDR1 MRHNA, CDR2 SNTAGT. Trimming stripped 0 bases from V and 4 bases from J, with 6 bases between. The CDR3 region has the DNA TGTGCCAGCAGTGACTCGACGGGCACTGAAGCTTTCTTT. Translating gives CASSDSTGTEAFF.

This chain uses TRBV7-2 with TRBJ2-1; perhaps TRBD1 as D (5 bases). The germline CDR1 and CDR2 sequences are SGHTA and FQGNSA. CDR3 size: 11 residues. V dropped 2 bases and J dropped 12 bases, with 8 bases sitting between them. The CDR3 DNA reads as TGTGCCAGCAGCTTAAGGGGATCGCAGTTCTTC. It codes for CASSLRGSQFF.

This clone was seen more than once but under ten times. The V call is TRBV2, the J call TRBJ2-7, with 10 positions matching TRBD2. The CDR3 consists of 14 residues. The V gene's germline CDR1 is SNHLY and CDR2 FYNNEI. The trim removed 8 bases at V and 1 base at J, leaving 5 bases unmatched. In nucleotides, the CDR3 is TGTGCCAGCGCACTAGCGGGGACGTCCTACGAGCAGTACTTC. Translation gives CASALAGTSYEQYF.

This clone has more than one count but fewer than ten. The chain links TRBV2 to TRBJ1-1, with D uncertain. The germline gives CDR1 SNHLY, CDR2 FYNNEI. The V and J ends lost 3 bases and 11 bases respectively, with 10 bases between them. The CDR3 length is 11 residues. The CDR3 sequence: CASSDESNAFF. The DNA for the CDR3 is TGTGCCAGCAGTGACGAGAGTAACGCTTTCTTT.

CDR3 DNA: TGTGCCAGCAGCTCACAGAATTCGGGGGAGCAGTACTTC. As protein: CASSSQNSGEQYF. V and J are TRBV9 and TRBJ2-7, with D possibly TRBD2 on 5 matching bases. Germline-derived CDR1 and CDR2 are SGDLS and YYNGEE. V was clipped by 4 bases and J by 7 bases, with 15 bases between them. This CDR3 comprises 13 residues. Full variable domain (rest looked up from reference TRBV9 and TRBJ2-7): DSGVTQTPKHLITATGQRVTLRCSPRSGDLSVYWYQQSLDQGLQFLIQYYNGEERAKGNILERFSAQQFPDLHSELNLSSLELGDSALYFCASSSQNSGEQYFGPGTRLTVT.

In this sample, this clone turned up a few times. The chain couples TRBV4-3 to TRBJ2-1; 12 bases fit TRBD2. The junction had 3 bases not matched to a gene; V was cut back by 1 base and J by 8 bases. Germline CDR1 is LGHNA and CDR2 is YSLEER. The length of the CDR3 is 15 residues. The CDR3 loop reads CASSQGLAGVYEQFF. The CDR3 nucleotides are TGCGCCAGCAGCCAAGGACTAGCGGGGGTGTATGAGCAGTTCTTC.

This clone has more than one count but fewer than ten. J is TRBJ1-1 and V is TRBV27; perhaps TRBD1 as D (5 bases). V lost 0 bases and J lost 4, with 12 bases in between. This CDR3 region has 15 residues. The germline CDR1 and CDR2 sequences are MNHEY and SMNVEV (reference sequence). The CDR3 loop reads CASSLSLGGATEAFF. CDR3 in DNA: TGTGCCAGCAGTTTATCGTTGGGTGGGGCCACTGAAGCTTTCTTT.

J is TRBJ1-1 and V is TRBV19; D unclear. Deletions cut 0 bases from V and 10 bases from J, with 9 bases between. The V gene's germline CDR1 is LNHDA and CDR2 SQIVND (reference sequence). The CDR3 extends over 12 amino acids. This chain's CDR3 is CASSIDRTSAFF. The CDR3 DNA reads TGTGCCAGTAGTATAGATCGGACGTCAGCTTTCTTT.